These T cell receptor beta chains were read from a single sample in a study of patients and donors after allogeneic stem cell transplantation. TCRdb re-called the RT-PCR reads with MiXCR, one entry per CDR3 protein. In the table there are roughly 880,000 distinct CDR3 sequences, about a sixth of which are singletons. The sequenced sample consisted of blood, either unsorted or a sorted T cell fraction (not recorded which). The source is a human donor who was either an allogeneic HSCT recipient or a stem cell or donor lymphocyte infusion donor (not recorded which). It is not recorded whose cells these are; they may come from a transplant donor. Each CDR3 is given with its conserved first and last residue. The D gene is left open where the match is weak. The size of a clone is reported for some rows only, either as once, few or many, or as a class for expanded clones.

abundance	d_gene	v_gene	j_gene	CDR3nt	CDR3aa
.	TRBD1	TRBV4-3	TRBJ1-6	TGCGCCAGCAGCCAACGGGACAGATCTTCACCCCTCCACTTT	CASSQRDRSSPLHF
few	.	TRBV7-9	TRBJ2-5	TGTGCCAGCATCACCCCGGGCCTAGAAGGAGTGGAGACCCAGTACTTC	CASITPGLEGVETQYF
.	.	TRBV11-1	TRBJ2-1	TGTGCCAGCAGCTCCAGGACAGCGAGCTCCTACAATGAGCAGTTCTTC	CASSSRTASSYNEQFF
.	TRBD1	TRBV12-3/TRBV12-4	TRBJ1-5	TGTGCCAGCAGTTTGGGCCACCCGGGACAGCCTAGGGATAGCAATCAGCCCCAGCATTTT	CASSLGHPGQPRDSNQPQHF
.	TRBD2	TRBV5-1	TRBJ2-5	TGCGCCAGCAGCTTGGCTCGCGGGAGTGAAGAGACCCAGTACTTC	CASSLARGSEETQYF
few	.	TRBV7-8	TRBJ2-7	TGTGCCAGCAGCTTAGATGGCGGACACCTCTACGAGCAGTACTTC	CASSLDGGHLYEQYF
.	.	TRBV20-1	TRBJ1-5	TGCAGTGCTAGTGAAGGATATAGCAATCAGCCCCAGCATTTT	CSASEGYSNQPQHF
few	.	TRBV29-1	TRBJ1-2	TGCAGCGTTCAAGGCTACACCTTC	CSVQGYTF
few	TRBD2	TRBV20-1	TRBJ2-3	TGCAGTGCTAAGCGGGAGGCAAGCACAGATACGCAGTATTTT	CSAKREASTDTQYF
.	TRBD1	TRBV6-5	TRBJ2-7	TGTGCCAGCAGTTCCCTTGGACAGGCCTACGAGCAGTACTTC	CASSSLGQAYEQYF
.	.	TRBV7-8	TRBJ2-5	TGTGCCAGCAGCGGGAGAGGGGGGTTCGAAGAGACCCAGTACTTC	CASSGRGGFEETQYF
.	TRBD2	TRBV27	TRBJ2-7	TGTGCCAGCAGTTCGCCTAGCGGGCACGAGCAGTACTTC	CASSSPSGHEQYF
.	TRBD2	TRBV9	TRBJ2-7	TGTGCCAGCAGCGTAGATCTAGCGGGGAGGATGGGCGAGCAGTACTTC	CASSVDLAGRMGEQYF
few	TRBD2	TRBV9	TRBJ2-1	TGTGCCAGCAGCGCCTCGGGACTAGCGGCCTACAATGAGCAGTTCTTC	CASSASGLAAYNEQFF
.	.	TRBV27	TRBJ2-2	TGTGCCAGCACCTCAGCCAGGGTATACGGGGAGCTGTTTTTT	CASTSARVYGELFF
few	.	TRBV7-8	TRBJ1-1	TGTGCCAGCAGCTTATTAGGGCGGTCGATAGTCACTGAAGCTTTCTTT	CASSLLGRSIVTEAFF
many	.	TRBV5-1	TRBJ2-2	TGTGCCAGCAGCTTAGGGAACACCGGGGAGCTGTTTTTT	CASSLGNTGELFF
.	.	TRBV2	TRBJ2-6	TGTGCCAGCAGTGAAGGGGGAGTCTCTGGGGCCAACGTCCTGACTTTC	CASSEGGVSGANVLTF
.	TRBD2	TRBV27	TRBJ2-7	TGTGCCAGCAGTGCACTAGCGGGAGTTTCCTACGAGCAGTACTTC	CASSALAGVSYEQYF
.	TRBD2	TRBV9	TRBJ2-1	TGTGCCAGCAGCGTAGGCCGGGAGGGCTACCAGTTCTTC	CASSVGREGYQFF
.	TRBD1	TRBV5-1	TRBJ2-7	TGCGCCAGCAGCGGGGACAGATCTTCCGAGCAGTACTTC	CASSGDRSSEQYF
.	TRBD2	TRBV11-3	TRBJ2-1	TGTGCCAGCAGCTGGAGGAGCGGGAGGGCCCAGTACAATGAGCAGTTCTTC	CASSWRSGRAQYNEQFF
.	.	TRBV20-1	TRBJ2-3	TGCAGTGCCCCCCCACGCTTAACAGATACGCAGTATTTT	CSAPPRLTDTQYF
.	.	TRBV11-2	TRBJ2-3	TGTGCCAGCAGCTTAGGCCGGGACACCCTCTACACAGATACGCAGTATTTT	CASSLGRDTLYTDTQYF
few	TRBD2	TRBV7-8	TRBJ2-1	TGTGCCAGCAGCGCATTCGAGGGACTAACAAATGAGCAGTTCTTC	CASSAFEGLTNEQFF
.	.	TRBV5-1	TRBJ2-1	TGCGCCAGCAGCTCGAGTGGGGGAACCTACAATGAGCAGTTCTTC	CASSSSGGTYNEQFF